Listed here are 17 T cell receptor beta chains from one sample, sequenced in a study of cytomegalovirus exposure and HLA in healthy donors. In the PCR, 60 Vbeta and 13 Jbeta primers were used. Assay: immunoSEQ multiplex PCR; the TCRdb copy retains only in-frame clones and omits some. The sample consists of around 100,000 clones, about 74% of them appearing once. The sequenced material came from PBMCs. These receptors all stem from a man aged 30 to 39 in good health and CMV-seropositive.

The rearrangement uses TRBV12-5 and TRBJ2-2, with 7 nucleotides matching TRBD1. Germline CDR1 reads LGHNT; CDR2 reads FRNRAP. V was clipped by 1 base and J by 5 bases; unmatched bases: 7. This CDR3 is built from 16 residues. The CDR3 nucleotides read TGTGCTAGTGGTTTGGGAAAGCGACAGGGAACCGGGGAGCTGTTTTTT. Protein sequence: CASGLGKRQGTGELFF. The variable domain in full, with the rest retrieved from reference TRBV12-5 and TRBJ2-2, is DARVTQTPRHKVTEMGQEVTMRCQPILGHNTVFWYRQTMMQGLELLAYFRNRAPLDDSGMPKDRFSAEMPDATLATLKIQPSEPRDSAVYFCASGLGKRQGTGELFFGEGSRLTVL.

The rearrangement joins TRBV2 to TRBJ1-4; D gene uncertain. Per the germline V gene, CDR1 is SNHLY and CDR2 is FYNNEI. CDR3 size: 13 residues. V lost 11 bases and J lost 0, with 10 bases in between. In DNA, the CDR3 is TGTGCCGAGCAGAGGGCAACTAATGAAAAACTGTTTTTT. Protein sequence: CAEQRATNEKLFF.

The V call is TRBV18, the J call TRBJ1-3; 9 bases match TRBD1. Per the germline V gene, CDR1 is KGHSH and CDR2 is LQKENI. V dropped 2 bases and J dropped 2; count of bases not matched to a gene: 1. The CDR3 runs to 15 residues. CDR3 nucleotides: TGTGCCAGCTCACCAGGGGACAGGGCTGGAAACACCATATATTTT. Encoded protein: CASSPGDRAGNTIYF. The full variable domain, rest sourced from reference TRBV18 and TRBJ1-3, is NAGVMQNPRHLVRRRGQEARLRCSPMKGHSHVYWYRQLPEEGLKFMVYLQKENIIDESGMPKERFSAEFPKEGPSILRIQQVVRGDSAAYFCASSPGDRAGNTIYFGEGSWLTVV.

This clone occurred a few times. The J gene is TRBJ2-4, the V gene TRBV27; D perhaps matches TRBD2 (6 bases). CDR1 is MNHEY, CDR2 SMNVEV, per germline (reference sequence). The CDR3 covers 13 residues. Trimming stripped 2 bases from V and 6 bases from J, with 8 bases between. The DNA of the CDR3 is TGTGCCAGCAGTTTACCCGGGGGAAACATTCAGTACTTC. It codes for CASSLPGGNIQYF.

This clone showed up just a few times. This rearrangement joins TRBV6-1 to TRBJ1-1; 10 nucleotides line up with TRBD1. Germline CDR1 MNHNS, CDR2 SASEGT. V shed 4 bases and J 0 bases; nucleotides not matched to a gene: 5. The CDR3 sequence is 16 residues long. In DNA, the CDR3 is TGTGCCAGCAGTGTAGACAGGGGGCGCGTGAACACTGAAGCTTTCTTT. Protein product: CASSVDRGRVNTEAFF.

The chain is built from TRBV2 and TRBJ2-3; D perhaps matches TRBD1 (5 bases). CDR1 and CDR2 from the germline V gene are SNHLY and FYNNEI. Between the trimmed V and J ends, which lost 3 bases and 6 bases, there was a span of 10 bases. The length of the CDR3 is 13 residues. CDR3 in amino acids: CASSEAGWDTQYF. As DNA, the CDR3 is TGTGCCAGCAGTGAGGCAGGGTGGGATACGCAGTATTTT.

The chain is built from TRBV7-8 and TRBJ1-3; perhaps TRBD1 as D (6 bases). The CDR3 extends over 17 amino acids. V lost 7 bases, J lost 0 bases, and 19 bases lay in between. The germline CDR1 and CDR2 sequences are SGHVS and FQNEAQ. CDR3: CASTLTIGQPSGNTIYF. In nucleotides, the CDR3 is TGTGCCAGCACTCTGACGATCGGACAGCCCTCTGGAAACACCATATATTTT.

The rearrangement joins TRBV28 to TRBJ1-1, with a weak D call TRBD1 (6 bases). Germline CDR1 MDHEN, CDR2 SYDVKM. Trimming cost V 2 bases and J 11 bases, with 21 bases left between them. The CDR3 runs 15 residues. The CDR3 DNA reads TGTGCCAGCAGTTTAATTCGCGGGGGCGCGCACGACGCTTTCTTT. Its translation: CASSLIRGGAHDAFF.

This clone was detected ten times or more. The chain couples TRBV2 to TRBJ1-2; TRBD1 aligns across 7 bases. J lost 2 bases, V lost 7 bases, and 13 bases had no gene match. The CDR3 spans 16 residues. CDR1 is SNHLY and CDR2 is FYNNEI in the germline V gene. This CDR3 is CASISEDRSANYGYTF. In nucleotides, the CDR3 is TGTGCCAGCATTTCAGAGGACAGGAGCGCCAACTATGGCTACACCTTC.

V usage is TRBV5-8 and J usage is TRBJ2-2; no definite D call. Deletions cut 4 bases from V and 2 bases from J, with 9 bases between. The CDR3 length is 14 residues. Germline loops: CDR1 SGHTS, CDR2 YDEGEE. CDR3 in DNA: TGTGCCAGCAGCCATCGAGTTAACACCGGGGAGCTGTTTTTT. This gives the protein CASSHRVNTGELFF.

The gene calls are TRBV9 and TRBJ2-1; 10 bases map to TRBD2. The CDR3 sequence is 16 residues long. CDR1 and CDR2 (germline): SGDLS, YYNGEE. The V segment lost 4 bases and the J segment 8 bases; nucleotides outside the gene matches: 12. The CDR3 here is CASSTLSGGAYYEQFF. The CDR3 DNA sequence: TGTGCCAGCAGCACATTAAGCGGGGGGGCCTATTATGAGCAGTTCTTC.

CDR3 sequence reads: CASSLGGLATEAFF. CDR3 DNA: TGTGCCAGCAGCTTAGGAGGACTTGCTACTGAAGCTTTCTTT. The V gene is TRBV7-9, the J gene TRBJ1-1; D is unclear. Trimming removed 1 base from V and 5 bases from J, with 11 bases in between. The CDR3 extends over 14 amino acids. Germline V gene data show CDR1 as SEHNR and CDR2 as FQNEAQ (reference sequence). The whole variable domain, remainder taken from reference TRBV7-9 and TRBJ1-1, is DTGVSQNPRHKITKRGQNVTFRCDPISEHNRLYWYRQTLGQGPEFLTYFQNEAQLEKSRLLSDRFSAERPKGSFSTLEIQRTEQGDSAMYLCASSLGGLATEAFFGQGTRLTVV.

This chain joins TRBV25-1 and TRBJ1-2; D is unresolved. Looked up from germline, CDR1 is MGHDK and CDR2 is SYGVNS. The CDR3 covers 13 residues. Trimming removed 2 bases at V and 9 bases at J, with 13 bases between. The CDR3 region is CASSEGLGESYTF. The CDR3 DNA sequence: TGTGCCAGCAGTGAAGGTTTGGGAGAAAGCTACACCTTC.

The CDR3 loop reads CASSPMKGQGEKLFF. The CDR3 DNA reads as TGTGCCAGCAGCCCAATGAAGGGACAGGGAGAAAAACTGTTTTTT. The V gene is TRBV5-4, the J gene TRBJ1-4; 9 nucleotides align to TRBD1. Germline V lookup: CDR1 SGHNT, CDR2 YYREEE (reference sequence). This CDR3 spans 15 amino acids. Unmatched junction bases numbered 9, after V lost 4 bases and J lost 8 bases.

The chain joins TRBV19 to TRBJ2-2; possible D gene TRBD2, 6 bases. Germline lookup yields CDR1 LNHDA and CDR2 SQIVND (reference sequence). The CDR3 extends over 14 amino acids. V dropped 5 bases and J dropped 4 bases, with 11 bases sitting between them. CDR3 amino acids: CASSGGPGTGELFF. The CDR3 coding sequence is TGTGCCAGTAGTGGAGGGCCGGGCACCGGGGAGCTGTTTTTT.

V and J are TRBV19 and TRBJ2-3, with D unclear. This CDR3 contains 14 residues. CDR1 and CDR2 from the germline V gene are LNHDA and SQIVND (reference sequence). Between the trimmed V and J ends, which lost 5 bases and 5 bases, there was a span of 14 bases. In DNA, the CDR3 is TGTGCCAGTAGTTCCGGAGTGCGAGGAGATACGCAGTATTTT. Its protein product is CASSSGVRGDTQYF.

The rearrangement joins TRBV5-1 to TRBJ2-5; 8 positions agree with TRBD1. V dropped 3 bases and J dropped 3; count of bases not matched to a gene: 7. The CDR3 is 15 residues long. Germline V gives CDR1 SGHRS, CDR2 YFSETQ. The CDR3 DNA reads TGCGCCAGCAGCTACGGGACAGGCCCCGAAGAGACCCAGTACTTC. Its protein is CASSYGTGPEETQYF.